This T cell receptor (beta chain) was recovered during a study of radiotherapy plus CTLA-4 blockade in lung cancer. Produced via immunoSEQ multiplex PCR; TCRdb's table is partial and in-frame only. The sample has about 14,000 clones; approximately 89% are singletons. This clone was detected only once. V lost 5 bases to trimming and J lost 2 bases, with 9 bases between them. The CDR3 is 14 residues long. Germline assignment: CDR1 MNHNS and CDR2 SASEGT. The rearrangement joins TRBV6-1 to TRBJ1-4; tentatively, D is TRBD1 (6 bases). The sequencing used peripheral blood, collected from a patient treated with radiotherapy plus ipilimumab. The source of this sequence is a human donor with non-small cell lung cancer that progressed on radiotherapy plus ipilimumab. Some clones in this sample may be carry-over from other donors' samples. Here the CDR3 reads CASSTGRTNEKLFF. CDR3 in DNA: TGTGCCAGCAGTACAGGGCGGACTAATGAAAAACTGTTTTTT.